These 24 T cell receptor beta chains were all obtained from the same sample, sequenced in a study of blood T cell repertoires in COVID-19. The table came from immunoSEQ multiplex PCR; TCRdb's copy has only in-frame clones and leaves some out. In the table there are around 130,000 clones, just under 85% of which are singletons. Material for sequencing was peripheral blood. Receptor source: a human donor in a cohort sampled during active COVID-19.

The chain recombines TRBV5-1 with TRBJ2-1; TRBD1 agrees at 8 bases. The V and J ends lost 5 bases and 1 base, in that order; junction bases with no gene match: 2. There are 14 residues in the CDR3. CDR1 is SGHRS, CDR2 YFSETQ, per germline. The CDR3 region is CASSTGGSYNEQFF. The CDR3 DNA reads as TGCGCCAGCAGTACAGGGGGGTCCTACAATGAGCAGTTCTTC.

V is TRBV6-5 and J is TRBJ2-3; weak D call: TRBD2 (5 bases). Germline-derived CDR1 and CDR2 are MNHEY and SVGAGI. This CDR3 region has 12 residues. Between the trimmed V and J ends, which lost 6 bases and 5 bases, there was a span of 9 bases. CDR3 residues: CASRSGLDTQYF. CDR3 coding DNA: TGTGCCAGCAGGTCGGGGTTAGATACGCAGTATTTT.

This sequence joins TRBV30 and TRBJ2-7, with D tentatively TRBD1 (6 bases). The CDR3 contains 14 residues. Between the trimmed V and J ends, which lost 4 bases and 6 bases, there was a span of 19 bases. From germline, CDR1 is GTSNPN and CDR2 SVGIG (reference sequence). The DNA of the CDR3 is TGTGCCTGGACGAGCAGGGGTGATTCTTCCGAGCAGTACTTC. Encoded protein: CAWTSRGDSSEQYF.

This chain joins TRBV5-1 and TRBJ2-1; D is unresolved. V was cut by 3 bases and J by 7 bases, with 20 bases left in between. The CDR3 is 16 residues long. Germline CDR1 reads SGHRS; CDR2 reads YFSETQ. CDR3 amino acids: CASSSSIINAGNEQFF. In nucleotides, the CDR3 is TGCGCCAGCAGCTCCTCGATAATTAATGCAGGAAATGAGCAGTTCTTC.

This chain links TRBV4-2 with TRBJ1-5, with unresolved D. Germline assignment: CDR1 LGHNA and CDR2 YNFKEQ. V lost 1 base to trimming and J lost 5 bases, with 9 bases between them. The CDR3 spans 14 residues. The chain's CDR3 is CASSQVSKDQPQHF. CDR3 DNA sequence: TGTGCCAGCAGCCAAGTGAGTAAAGATCAGCCCCAGCATTTT.

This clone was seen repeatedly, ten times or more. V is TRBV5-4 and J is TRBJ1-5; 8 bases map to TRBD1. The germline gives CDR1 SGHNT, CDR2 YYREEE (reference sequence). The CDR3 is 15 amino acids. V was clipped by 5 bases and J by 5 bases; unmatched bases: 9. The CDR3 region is CASSNRGQGDQPQHF. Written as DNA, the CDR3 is TGTGCCAGCAGTAACCGCGGACAGGGAGATCAGCCCCAGCATTTT.

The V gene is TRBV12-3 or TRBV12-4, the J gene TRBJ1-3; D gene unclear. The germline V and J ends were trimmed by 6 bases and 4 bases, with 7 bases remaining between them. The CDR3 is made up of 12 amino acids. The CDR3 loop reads CASRPRGNTIYF. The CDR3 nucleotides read TGTGCCAGCAGACCCCGGGGAAACACCATATATTTT.

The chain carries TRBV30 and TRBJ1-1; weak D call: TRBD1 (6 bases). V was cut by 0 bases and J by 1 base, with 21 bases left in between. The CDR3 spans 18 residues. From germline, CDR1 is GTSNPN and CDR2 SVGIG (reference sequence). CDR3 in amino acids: CAWSVMYGAGVGNTEAFF. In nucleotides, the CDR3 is TGTGCCTGGAGTGTAATGTACGGGGCAGGGGTGGGGAACACTGAAGCTTTCTTT.

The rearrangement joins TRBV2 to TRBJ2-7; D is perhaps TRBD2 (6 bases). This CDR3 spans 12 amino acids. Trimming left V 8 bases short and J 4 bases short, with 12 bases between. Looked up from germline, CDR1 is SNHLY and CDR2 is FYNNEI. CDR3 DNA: TGTGCCAGCGGTGGGGAGGCTTACGAGCAGTACTTC. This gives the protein CASGGEAYEQYF.

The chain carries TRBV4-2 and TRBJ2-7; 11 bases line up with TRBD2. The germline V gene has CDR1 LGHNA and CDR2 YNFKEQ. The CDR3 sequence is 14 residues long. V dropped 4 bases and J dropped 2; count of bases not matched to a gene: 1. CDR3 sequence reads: CASSLSGGAYEQYF. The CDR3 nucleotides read TGTGCCAGCAGCCTTAGCGGGGGGGCCTACGAGCAGTACTTC.

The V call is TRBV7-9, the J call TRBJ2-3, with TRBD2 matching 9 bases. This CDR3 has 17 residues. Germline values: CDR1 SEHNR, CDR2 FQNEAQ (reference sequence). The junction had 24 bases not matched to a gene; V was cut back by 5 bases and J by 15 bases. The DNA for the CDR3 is TGTGCCAGCAGCCCCCCCTGGAGGGATAAGACTAGCGGACAACAATATTTT. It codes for CASSPPWRDKTSGQQYF.

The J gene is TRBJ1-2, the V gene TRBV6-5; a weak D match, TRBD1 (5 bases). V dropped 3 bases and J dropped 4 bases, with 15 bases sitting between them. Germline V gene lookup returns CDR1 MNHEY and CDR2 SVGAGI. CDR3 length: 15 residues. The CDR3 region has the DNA TGTGCCAGCAGTTATTACAGCGACAGTGGCTATGGCTACACCTTC. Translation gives CASSYYSDSGYGYTF.

CDR3 amino acids: CAGDRGANSPLHF. CDR3 sequence (DNA): TGTGCCGGGGACAGGGGTGCTAATTCACCCCTCCACTTT. This chain links TRBV30 with TRBJ1-6, with TRBD1 matching over 10 bases. The germline gives CDR1 GTSNPN, CDR2 SVGIG (reference sequence). CDR3 size: 13 residues. Losses at the gene ends were 8 bases for V and 6 bases for J; bases not matched to a gene: 4.

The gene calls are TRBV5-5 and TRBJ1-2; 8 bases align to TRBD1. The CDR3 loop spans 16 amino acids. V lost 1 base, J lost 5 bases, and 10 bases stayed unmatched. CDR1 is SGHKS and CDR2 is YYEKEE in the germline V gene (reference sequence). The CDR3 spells CASSLPTMDRVYGYTF. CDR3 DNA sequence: TGTGCCAGCAGCTTGCCCACTATGGACAGGGTTTATGGCTACACCTTC.

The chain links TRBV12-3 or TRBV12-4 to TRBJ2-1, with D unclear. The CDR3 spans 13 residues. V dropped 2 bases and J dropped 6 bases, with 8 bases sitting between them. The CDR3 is CASSLNLRNEQFF. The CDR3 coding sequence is TGTGCCAGCAGTTTAAACTTACGCAATGAGCAGTTCTTC.

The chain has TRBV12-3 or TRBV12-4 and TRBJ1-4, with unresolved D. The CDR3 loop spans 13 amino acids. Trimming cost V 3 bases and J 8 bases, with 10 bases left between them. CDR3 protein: CASSFRGGEKLFF. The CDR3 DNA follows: TGTGCCAGCAGTTTTCGGGGAGGAGAAAAACTGTTTTTT.

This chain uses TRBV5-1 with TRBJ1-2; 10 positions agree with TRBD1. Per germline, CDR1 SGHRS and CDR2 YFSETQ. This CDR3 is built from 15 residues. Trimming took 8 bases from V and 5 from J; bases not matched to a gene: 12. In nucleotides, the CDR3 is TGCGCCAGTGCCCCGGGACAGGGGTTTGGATATGGCTACACCTTC. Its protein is CASAPGQGFGYGYTF.

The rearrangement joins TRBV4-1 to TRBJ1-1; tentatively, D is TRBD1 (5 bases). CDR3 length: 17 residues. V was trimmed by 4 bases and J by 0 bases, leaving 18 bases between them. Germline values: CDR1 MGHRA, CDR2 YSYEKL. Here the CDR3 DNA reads TGCGCCAGCAGCCTCTCGGGGGATCAAACAGTGAACACTGAAGCTTTCTTT. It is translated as CASSLSGDQTVNTEAFF.

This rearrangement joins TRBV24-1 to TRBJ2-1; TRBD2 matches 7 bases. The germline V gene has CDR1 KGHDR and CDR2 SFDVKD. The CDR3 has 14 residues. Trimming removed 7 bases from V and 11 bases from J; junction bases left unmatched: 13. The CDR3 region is CATRAGETITKQFF. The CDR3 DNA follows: TGTGCCACCAGGGCGGGGGAAACCATAACGAAGCAGTTCTTC.

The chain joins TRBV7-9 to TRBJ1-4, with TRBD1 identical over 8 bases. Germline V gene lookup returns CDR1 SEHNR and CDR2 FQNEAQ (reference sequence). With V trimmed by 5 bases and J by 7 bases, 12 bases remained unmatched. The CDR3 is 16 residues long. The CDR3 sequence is CASSEGQGMGGEKLFF. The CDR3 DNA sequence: TGTGCCAGCAGCGAAGGACAGGGAATGGGCGGTGAAAAACTGTTTTTT. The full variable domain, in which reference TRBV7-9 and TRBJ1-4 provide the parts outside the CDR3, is DTGVSQNPRHKITKRGQNVTFRCDPISEHNRLYWYRQTLGQGPEFLTYFQNEAQLEKSRLLSDRFSAERPKGSFSTLEIQRTEQGDSAMYLCASSEGQGMGGEKLFFGSGTQLSVL.

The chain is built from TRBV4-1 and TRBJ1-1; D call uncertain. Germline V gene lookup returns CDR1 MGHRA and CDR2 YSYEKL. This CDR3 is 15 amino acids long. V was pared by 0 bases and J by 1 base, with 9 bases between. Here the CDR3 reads CASSQDEVPNTEAFF. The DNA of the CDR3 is TGCGCCAGCAGCCAAGATGAGGTTCCGAACACTGAAGCTTTCTTT.

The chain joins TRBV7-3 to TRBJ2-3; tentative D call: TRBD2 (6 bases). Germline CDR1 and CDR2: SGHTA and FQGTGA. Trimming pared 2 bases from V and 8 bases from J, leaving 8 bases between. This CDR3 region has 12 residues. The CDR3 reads CASSLWRGTQYF. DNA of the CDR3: TGTGCCAGCAGCTTATGGCGGGGTACGCAGTATTTT.

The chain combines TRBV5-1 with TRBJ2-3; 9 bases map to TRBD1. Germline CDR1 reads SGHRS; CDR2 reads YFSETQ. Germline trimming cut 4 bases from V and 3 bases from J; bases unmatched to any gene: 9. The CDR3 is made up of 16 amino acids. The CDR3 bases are TGCGCCAGCAGCGCGGGACAGGGAAGGTGGACAGATACGCAGTATTTT. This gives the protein CASSAGQGRWTDTQYF.

CDR3 nucleotides: TGCGCCAGCAGCCAAGGAAGCGGGGGACCTCCCTACGAGCAGTACTTC. Translated: CASSQGSGGPPYEQYF. The chain recombines TRBV4-1 with TRBJ2-7, with 8 bases identical to TRBD2. The CDR3 has 16 amino acids. V shed 1 base, J shed 2 bases, and the junction held 7 bases outside the gene matches. Germline V gene lookup returns CDR1 MGHRA and CDR2 YSYEKL.